This T cell receptor beta chain is from a study of shared clonotypes between healthy human individuals. The CDR3 is made up of 15 amino acids. Germline V gene sequence: CDR1 LNHDA, CDR2 SQIVND (reference sequence). V lost 6 bases and J lost 3; bases outside the gene matches: 7. Points from the study as a whole: Few donors limited the genetic and exposure-history diversity represented.

This clone was counted ten times or more. Its cognate antigen is unknown. Ten immunoSEQ deep assay plates were used by the authors to sequence unsorted PBMC DNA. TCRdb's table, derived via immunoSEQ multiplex PCR, lists solely in-frame clones and lacks some. Counted here are 470,000 or so clones, roughly 80% occurring once; the ten biggest clones make up 9.5% to 15%. The source of this sequence is a woman aged 40-49 years in good health. Some clones in this sample may be carry-over from other donors' samples. The chain links TRBV19 to TRBJ1-5; 8 bases fit TRBD1. Sequencing used PBMCs. The CDR3 sequence is CASRRTGNSNQPQHF. The CDR3 DNA follows: TGTGCCAGTAGAAGGACAGGGAATTCCAATCAGCCCCAGCATTTT.